This T cell receptor beta chain was documented in a study of tumor and adjacent non-tumor tissue in lung cancer. Findings and caveats of the study: Shorter survival was associated with higher TCR diversity in tumors.

A remark on this clonotype: The target antigen is unknown. A much larger clonotype is one base distant, so this may be a read error.

V was clipped by 8 bases and J by 8 bases; unmatched bases: 12. The CDR3 contains 13 residues. From germline, CDR1 is SQVTM and CDR2 ANQGSEA. TCRbeta libraries were built with three rounds of nested PCR, modified from ARM-PCR. TCRdb used MiXCR to reprocess the multiplex PCR reads, holding one entry per CDR3 protein. The profile shows 120,000 to 150,000 distinct CDR3 sequences, approximately 70% of them singletons. This sample's RNA came from whole unsorted tissue. Newly diagnosed lung cancer patients had thoracic surgery in China, August–late 2014, without prior chemotherapy. The TCR sequence derives from a man aged 55 to 70 with small cell lung cancer. The source material was lung tumor tissue. The chain is built from TRBV29-1 and TRBJ2-1; 7 bases fit TRBD1. CDR3 sequence: CSQGDTGFHEQFF. The CDR3 nucleotides are TGCAGCCAGGGGGACACAGGGTTCCATGAGCAGTTCTTC.